This TCR beta chain comes out of a study of CD4 and CD8 cells across lung adenocarcinoma regions. TCRdb itself ran the PCR reads through MiXCR, one entry per CDR3 protein. The sample contains tens of thousands of distinct CDR3 sequences, approximately 49% of which appear only once. This CDR3 has 15 residues. Regarding this clonotype: Germline is not matched at one junction end, which may reflect a read error.

The chain has TRBV12-3 or TRBV12-4 and TRBJ2-3; D might be TRBD1 (5 bases). The sample comprised CD8+ T cells from the center of a lung tumor. The sequence came from a female donor with lung adenocarcinoma. The CD4 and CD8 labels of this study may be unreliable. The CDR3 protein is CASSLGRCGKDTQYF. The CDR3 DNA is TGTGCCAGCAGTTTGGGGCGGTGTGGCAAAGATACGCAGTACTTT.